A selection of T cell receptor beta chains follows, all from one sample in a study of T cell repertoires in cytomegalovirus infection. Antigens for these TCRs are unknown. TCRdb recomputed calls from the reads with MiXCR, one row per CDR3 protein. The sample yields hundreds of thousands of distinct CDR3 sequences, almost 30% seen once. This material consisted of cultured PBMCs, taken from culture after CMV antigen stimulation. The receptors come from a human donor in good health (CMV status not recorded). Some clones in this sample may be carry-over from other donors' samples. Both conserved end residues are trimmed from each CDR3. Only some rows state a clone size, as once, few, many or a class for expanded clones.

size: NA; J: TRBJ2-1; V: TRBV19; CDR3: ASSSGRESNEQF
size: NA; J: TRBJ1-2; V: TRBV4-2; CDR3: ASSQGGFNYGYT
size: NA; J: TRBJ2-1; V: TRBV11-3; CDR3: ASSSRTWNEQF
size: many; J: TRBJ2-7; V: TRBV7-2; CDR3: ASSSRGLSSYEQY
size: NA; J: TRBJ1-1; V: TRBV18; CDR3: ASSPLTNPGTEDTEAF
size: NA; J: TRBJ2-3; V: TRBV5-4; CDR3: ASTPGTSDSTDTQY
size: NA; J: TRBJ1-5; V: TRBV28; CDR3: ASRTGSYNQPQH
size: NA; J: TRBJ1-1; V: TRBV20-1; CDR3: SASHGGTEAF
size: few; J: TRBJ2-5; V: TRBV20-1; CDR3: SAFRDRHFTQY
size: NA; J: TRBJ1-6; V: TRBV20-1; CDR3: SARDSEQGNDSPLH
size: few; J: TRBJ2-7; V: TRBV28; CDR3: ASGGSGTGTYEQY
size: few; J: TRBJ2-7; V: TRBV28; CDR3: ASSWPGGSYEQY
size: few; J: TRBJ2-7; V: TRBV11-2; CDR3: ASSHYRAYEQY
size: NA; J: TRBJ1-5; V: TRBV6-1; CDR3: ASSENSRNSNQPQH
size: NA; J: TRBJ1-1; V: TRBV20-1; CDR3: SARKSLDSNTEAF
size: NA; J: TRBJ2-7; V: TRBV7-9; CDR3: ASSLEGRDEQY
size: NA; J: TRBJ1-2; V: TRBV12-3/TRBV12-4; CDR3: ASSIRATNYGYT
size: few; J: TRBJ1-6; V: TRBV11-2; CDR3: ASSLISTRVSNSPLH
size: few; J: TRBJ2-1; V: TRBV20-1; CDR3: SGIGTGSYNEQF
size: many; J: TRBJ1-1; V: TRBV7-2; CDR3: ASSASRAGVTEAF
size: NA; J: TRBJ2-1; V: TRBV5-1; CDR3: ASSVGQGPYNEQF
size: few; J: TRBJ1-1; V: TRBV5-1; CDR3: ASSLLADLNTEAF
size: NA; J: TRBJ1-2; V: TRBV7-3; CDR3: ASSAGQGKGYGYT
size: few; J: TRBJ1-3; V: TRBV27; CDR3: ASSLSVSGNTIY
size: few; J: TRBJ2-5; V: TRBV6-1; CDR3: ASSEQGGRMETQY
size: few; J: TRBJ2-1; V: TRBV28; CDR3: ASSLGVGQKYNEQF
size: NA; J: TRBJ2-7; V: TRBV15; CDR3: ATSSPRGVVYEQY
size: many; J: TRBJ1-1; V: TRBV12-3/TRBV12-4; CDR3: ASSLWDGATEAF
size: NA; J: TRBJ1-3; V: TRBV18; CDR3: ASSPRGQGQAGNTIY
size: NA; J: TRBJ1-1; V: TRBV7-8; CDR3: ASSLVLGGTEAF
size: NA; J: TRBJ2-1; V: TRBV7-6; CDR3: ASSFFSPGQGYNEQF
size: NA; J: TRBJ2-3; V: TRBV28; CDR3: ASSFMTGTADTQY
size: NA; J: TRBJ1-5; V: TRBV6-2/TRBV6-3; CDR3: ASRLGAYGNQPQH
size: many; J: TRBJ1-1; V: TRBV10-2; CDR3: ASSEGRGNTEAF
size: NA; J: TRBJ2-1; V: TRBV7-3; CDR3: ASSGREDEQF
size: few; J: TRBJ2-7; V: TRBV28; CDR3: ASSWGGAPVYEQY
size: few; J: TRBJ2-7; V: TRBV20-1; CDR3: SASYAGGSYEQY
size: NA; J: TRBJ2-7; V: TRBV7-6; CDR3: ASSLSPGGDEQY
size: few; J: TRBJ2-1; V: TRBV28; CDR3: ASSGIITSVGNEQF
size: NA; J: TRBJ2-7; V: TRBV19; CDR3: ASSIGKGYEQY
size: NA; J: TRBJ1-5; V: TRBV7-6; CDR3: ASSQGQGRQPQH
size: few; J: TRBJ2-1; V: TRBV12-3/TRBV12-4; CDR3: ASSFGGTKNNEQF
size: few; J: TRBJ2-1; V: TRBV7-6; CDR3: ASSLELASSSYNEQF
size: once; J: TRBJ1-4; V: TRBV12-3/TRBV12-4; CDR3: ASRNWGGSVGEKLF
size: NA; J: TRBJ2-1; V: TRBV6-5; CDR3: ASPRGGRGPDEQF
size: NA; J: TRBJ2-5; V: TRBV11-2; CDR3: ASSSELGGEETQY
size: NA; J: TRBJ1-1; V: TRBV27; CDR3: ASRNPTGANTEAF
size: NA; J: TRBJ1-4; V: TRBV7-9; CDR3: ASSPAPGIRDEKLF
size: NA; J: TRBJ2-1; V: TRBV10-3; CDR3: ATLTDSNEQF
size: NA; J: TRBJ2-2; V: TRBV27; CDR3: ASSVGAGLPSGELF
size: many; J: TRBJ2-3; V: TRBV7-2; CDR3: ASSLAVAGGIDTQY
size: NA; J: TRBJ2-3; V: TRBV7-2; CDR3: ASSLSQATDTQY